Shown below are 15 T cell receptor beta chains from a single sample sequenced in a study of regulatory T cells in long-lasting Graves disease. Regarding time point: newly diagnosed GD, antithyroid drugs for less than 3 months. RNA isolated from PBMCs was used to make the TCR library. The authors built TCR beta libraries using iRepertoire HTBI primers and Arm-PCR of CDR3 regions. TCRdb re-called the multiplex PCR reads with MiXCR, one entry per CDR3 protein. The profile shows 400,000 to 500,000 distinct CDR3 sequences, 15% of them singletons. These same data were also listed under a study on T cells in Graves' hyperthyroidism and ophthalmopathy.

The source was peripheral blood mononuclear cells (PBMCs), collected at new diagnosis, from a patient treated with antithyroid drugs. The receptors were sampled from a woman aged 35 to 49 with Graves disease.

Ten or more counts support this clonotype. The J gene is TRBJ2-1, the V gene TRBV19; 16 bases line up with TRBD2. Trimming took 7 bases from V and 4 from J; bases not matched to a gene: 7. The V gene's germline CDR1 is LNHDA and CDR2 SQIVND (reference sequence). This CDR3 spans 17 amino acids. DNA for the CDR3: TGTGCCAGTACCCCGGGACTAGCGGGAGGGCGTTACAATGAGCAGTTCTTC. It translates to CASTPGLAGGRYNEQFF.

Worth noting for this clonotype: A much larger clone sits a single nucleotide away, making a read error possible. The rearrangement links TRBV28 to TRBJ2-5; 8 positions agree with TRBD2. The tail of the sequence fits TRBJ2-1 better, so the J call may be wrong. This CDR3 comprises 19 residues. CDR1 is MDHEN, CDR2 SYDVKM, per germline. The CDR3, as DNA: TGTGCCAGCAGATTAGGGCCTGGCCTCGGGCTAGCGGGTGGCTACGAGCAGTTCTTC. Amino acids: CASRLGPGLGLAGGYEQFF.

This clonotype was recorded at least ten times. CDR3 in DNA: TGTGCCAGCAGCCCCGGACTACTCAACGAGCAGTACTTC. Its protein is CASSPGLLNEQYF. This rearrangement joins TRBV6-1 to TRBJ2-7, with D maybe TRBD2 (6 bases). This CDR3 region has 13 residues. Trimming pared 6 bases from V and 5 bases from J, leaving 14 bases between. The germline CDR1 and CDR2 sequences are MNHNS and SASEGT.

Only one count was recorded for this clonotype. This may arise from a read error, as a much more abundant clone is one base away. The J gene is TRBJ1-2, the V gene TRBV9; TRBD1 might be the D (6 bases). CDR3 length: 15 residues. Germline CDR1 SGDLS, CDR2 YYNGEE. V was shortened by 3 bases and J by 4 bases, with 16 bases between the two germline ends. The CDR3: CASSAYDRSSYGYTF. In DNA form, the CDR3 reads TGTGCCAGCAGCGCATACGACAGGAGCAGCTATGGCTACACCTTC. Supplemented by reference TRBV9 and TRBJ1-2, the full variable domain reads DSGVTQTPKHLITATGQRVTLRCSPRSGDLSVYWYQQSLDQGLQFLIQYYNGEERAKGNILERFSAQQFPDLHSELNLSSLELGDSALYFCASSAYDRSSYGYTFGSGTRLTVV.

In the case of this clonotype: A much larger clone is a single base away; this may be a read error. The chain recombines TRBV28 with TRBJ1-5, with D possibly being TRBD1 (5 bases). V was trimmed by 7 bases and J by 3 bases, leaving 10 bases between them. Germline V gene data show CDR1 as MDHEN and CDR2 as SYDVKM. This CDR3 has 13 amino acids. For the CDR3, the DNA is TGTGCCAGCATAGAGGGGAACAATCAGCCCCAGCATTTT. Translation gives CASIEGNNQPQHF.

This chain joins TRBV2 and TRBJ1-2; 9 bases agree with TRBD1. Germline CDR1 reads SNHLY; CDR2 reads FYNNEI. V lost 6 bases to trimming and J lost 6 bases; unmatched junction nucleotides: 5. The CDR3 loop spans 13 amino acids. The DNA for the CDR3 is TGTGCCAGCAGCGATACAGGGGGCAATGGCTACACCTTC. Translating it yields CASSDTGGNGYTF.

This clonotype occurred a few times. The chain combines TRBV7-6 with TRBJ1-3; 10 bases align to TRBD1. CDR3 size: 20 residues. CDR1 and CDR2 from the germline V gene are SGHVS and FNYEAQ. Losses at the gene ends were 1 base for V and 0 bases for J; bases not matched to a gene: 12. In nucleotides, the CDR3 is TGTGCCAGCAGCTTAGTTCGGACAGGGGGTAGGACCAACTCTGGAAACACCATATATTTT. This codes for CASSLVRTGGRTNSGNTIYF.

This clonotype was counted between two and nine times. The chain joins TRBV7-2 to TRBJ1-2; D might be TRBD1 (5 bases). Germline CDR1 reads SGHTA; CDR2 reads FQGNSA. Trimming removed 1 base at V and 5 bases at J, with 14 bases between. The CDR3 length is 15 residues. CDR3 DNA sequence: TGTGCCAGCAGCTTAGATCGTGGGGGTGGTTATGGCTACACCTTC. Amino acid sequence: CASSLDRGGGYGYTF.

In this sample, this clonotype turned up many times. This chain connects TRBV4-3 to TRBJ2-1; 7 bases are a match to TRBD2. The last part of the DNA fits TRBJ2-3 better; the J call may be wrong. Per germline, CDR1 LGHNA and CDR2 YSLEER. CDR3 size: 16 residues. DNA of the CDR3: TGCGCCAGCAGCCCTCGAGTGGGGGGGAACACAGATACGCAGTATTTT. It specifies CASSPRVGGNTDTQYF.

For this clonotype: A much more abundant neighbour one base away suggests this may be a read error. The V call is TRBV28, the J call TRBJ2-1; no clear D. Germline V gene sequence: CDR1 MDHEN, CDR2 SYDVKM. This CDR3 is 15 amino acids long. Here the CDR3 DNA reads TGTGCCAGCAGTTTAGCCGGGCTCTCCTACAATGAGCAGCTCTTC. As protein: CASSLAGLSYNEQLF.

The chain links TRBV7-9 to TRBJ2-1; 11 nucleotides agree with TRBD2. Looked up from germline, CDR1 is SEHNR and CDR2 is FQNEAQ (reference sequence). V gave up 3 bases and J gave up 9 bases; unmatched junction bases: 10. The CDR3 is made up of 16 amino acids. Here the CDR3 reads CASSFLTTSGSSEQFF. CDR3 coding DNA: TGTGCCAGCAGCTTTTTAACCACTAGCGGGAGCAGTGAGCAGTTCTTC.

The CDR3 reads CASSQDLMANYGYTF. In DNA, the CDR3 is TGCGCCAGCAGCCAAGATCTTATGGCCAACTATGGCTACACCTTC. This chain connects TRBV4-1 to TRBJ1-2; D not resolved. Germline V gene data show CDR1 as MGHRA and CDR2 as YSYEKL. The CDR3 spans 15 residues. V was shortened by 0 bases and J by 2 bases, with 10 bases between the two germline ends.

The gene calls are TRBV7-9 and TRBJ2-3; D is perhaps TRBD2 (6 bases). V was clipped by 5 bases and J by 0 bases, with 15 bases between them. The CDR3 is 16 amino acids. Germline-derived CDR1 and CDR2 are SEHNR and FQNEAQ (reference sequence). The CDR3 is CASSQQAGRSTDTQYF. Here the CDR3 DNA reads TGTGCCAGCAGCCAACAAGCGGGCCGTAGCACAGATACGCAGTATTTT.

This clonotype showed up just a few times. The rearrangement links TRBV6-2 or TRBV6-3 to TRBJ1-4; TRBD1 matches 12 bases. The length of the CDR3 is 17 residues. Trimming took 4 bases from V and 7 from J; bases not matched to a gene: 10. Per germline, CDR1 MNHEY and CDR2 SVGEGT. The CDR3 here is CASSSGTGGSRAEKLFF. CDR3 nucleotides: TGTGCCAGCAGTTCCGGGACAGGGGGCTCTCGGGCTGAAAAACTGTTTTTT.

This clonotype was picked up many times. The chain joins TRBV28 to TRBJ2-3; 11 nucleotides match TRBD2. Unmatched junction bases numbered 9, after V lost 6 bases and J lost 4 bases. Per germline, CDR1 MDHEN and CDR2 SYDVKM. CDR3 size: 16 residues. Written as DNA, the CDR3 is TGTGCCAGCAGACCAGGGACTAGCGGAAAATCAGATACGCAGTATTTT. It yields the protein CASRPGTSGKSDTQYF.